The clone carrying this TCR beta chain occurred many times. Its target is not known. The template used for profiling TCR beta VDJ and CDR3 was genomic DNA. Using its own MiXCR run on the reads, TCRdb lists one record per CDR3 protein. The repertoire consists of tens of thousands of distinct CDR3 sequences, with roughly 58% occurring once and the leading ten covering 2% to 2.5%. The record originates from a study of CD8+CD57+ T cells in acquired aplastic anemia. The overall study: Roughly 3 ug was the average amount of DNA from sorted CD4+ and CD8+ cells. An average of about 10.8 million reads for CD4+ cells was obtained from healthy donors.

The CDR3 extends over 14 amino acids. Unmatched junction bases numbered 13, after V lost 10 bases and J lost 7 bases. Germline lookup yields CDR1 ENHRY and CDR2 SYGVKD. Study conclusions and caveats: The study found no significant CD8+ Simpson's diversity difference between patients and controls. Some 30 shared CD8+ CDR3s appeared highly expressed within patients' immunodominant clones.

The receptor comes from a human donor in good health, serving as a control. The sequenced sample was sorted CD4+, CD8+, or CD8+CD57+ T cells (not recorded which) from PBMCs. This chain joins TRBV10-3 and TRBJ1-1; 9 nucleotides align to TRBD1. The CDR3 DNA reads as TGTGCCACAAAGGGGGACAGGGATAGCGTTGAAGCTTTCTTT. Encoded protein: CATKGDRDSVEAFF.